These 30 T cell receptor beta chains share one sample of origin, sequenced in a study of human T cells and chemical hapten exposure. Each CDR3 protein is one row after TCRdb ran MiXCR on the RACE reads. The table includes under 55,000 distinct CDR3 sequences, 9.9% detected once. The sample's time point: patch test 3, about 24 weeks after DPC sensitization. The treatment was: therapeutic diphenylcyclopropenone sensitization with weekly scalp DPC. This sample comprised whole blood, obtained in connection with sensitization to the hapten diphenylcyclopropenone (DPC). The receptors originated from a woman in her 40s with alopecia areata. Some clones in this sample may be carry-over from other donors' samples.

This clonotype showed up just a few times. The chain recombines TRBV20-1 with TRBJ1-1, with D possibly matching TRBD1 (6 bases). The CDR3 covers 14 residues. The germline CDR1 and CDR2 sequences are DFQATT and SNEGSKA (reference sequence). V dropped 5 bases and J dropped 0 bases, with 13 bases sitting between them. CDR3 region: CSAPDRELNTEAFF. The CDR3 DNA follows: TGCAGTGCTCCGGACAGAGAGTTGAACACTGAAGCTTTCTTT.

The V and J genes are TRBV12-3 or TRBV12-4 and TRBJ1-1; maybe TRBD1 (6 bases). V shed 4 bases and J shed 2 bases, with 8 bases lying between them. The CDR3 has 13 amino acids. The CDR3 DNA is TGTGCCAGCAGTTCGACAGGAAACACTGAAGCTTTCTTT. It encodes CASSSTGNTEAFF.

CDR3 protein: CANPGYGYTF. In DNA, the CDR3 is TGTGCCAACCCAGGGTATGGCTACACCTTC. This rearrangement joins TRBV6-4 to TRBJ1-2; TRBD1 is a possible D gene (5 bases). V lost 10 bases and J lost 5, with 8 bases in between. The CDR3 has 10 amino acids. CDR1 and CDR2 (germline): MRHNA, SNTAGT.

In nucleotides, the CDR3 is TGTGCCACCAGTACTCCAGATTTGGGGACCGCCCACGAGCAGTACTTC. Its protein product is CATSTPDLGTAHEQYF. V and J are TRBV15 and TRBJ2-7, with D perhaps being TRBD1 or TRBD2 (5 bases each). The V gene's germline CDR1 is LNHNV and CDR2 YYDKDF (reference sequence). The CDR3 runs to 16 residues. The germline V and J ends were trimmed by 6 bases and 5 bases, with 23 bases remaining between them.

Ten or more counts support this clonotype. This sequence joins TRBV12-3 or TRBV12-4 and TRBJ2-3; 7 bases map to TRBD1. V lost 5 bases and J lost 2; bases outside the gene matches: 10. The CDR3 has 16 residues. CDR3: CASSPHGQAPTDTQYF. The CDR3 DNA reads as TGTGCCAGCAGTCCCCACGGACAGGCCCCCACAGATACGCAGTATTTT.

The chain uses TRBV7-6 and TRBJ1-6; D call uncertain. The germline gives CDR1 SGHVS, CDR2 FNYEAQ. The CDR3 has 13 residues. Trimming left V 5 bases short and J 4 bases short, with 6 bases between. The CDR3 nucleotides read TGTGCCAGCAGCCCCCGGTATAATTCACCCCTCCACTTT. Its translation: CASSPRYNSPLHF.

This clonotype was recorded many times. The chain uses TRBV20-1 and TRBJ1-6; D perhaps matches TRBD1 (5 bases). The V end was cut by 8 bases, the J end by 10 bases, with 18 bases between. The germline V gene has CDR1 DFQATT and CDR2 SNEGSKA (reference sequence). This CDR3 is built from 13 residues. DNA for the CDR3: TGCAGTCAATCCAAGGGGATAGGCTCACCCCTCCACTTT. This gives the protein CSQSKGIGSPLHF.

This clonotype was observed at least ten times. This chain joins TRBV7-2 and TRBJ2-3; D not resolved. Trimming removed 0 bases at V and 6 bases at J, with 13 bases between. Looked up from germline, CDR1 is SGHTA and CDR2 is FQGNSA. The CDR3 has 15 amino acids. The CDR3 DNA is TGTGCCAGCAGCTTAGCGCCGAACTCGAGGGATACGCAGTATTTT. Translating gives CASSLAPNSRDTQYF.

This clonotype was recorded a few times. The chain has TRBV18 and TRBJ2-7; 7 nucleotides match TRBD1. The CDR3 contains 19 residues. Unmatched junction bases numbered 19, after V lost 3 bases and J lost 2 bases. Germline V gene sequence: CDR1 KGHSH, CDR2 LQKENI. CDR3 sequence (DNA): TGTGCCAGCTCACCGTCTGGAGGACAGGTTCTAGGTCGGACCTACGAGCAGTACTTC. It is translated as CASSPSGGQVLGRTYEQYF.

Many counts were recorded for this clonotype. This chain connects TRBV2 to TRBJ2-7; perhaps TRBD2 as D (5 bases). Germline loops: CDR1 SNHLY, CDR2 FYNNEI. V lost 5 bases and J 7 bases, leaving 12 bases between the germline ends. The CDR3 loop spans 12 amino acids. The CDR3, as DNA: TGTGCCAGCAGTAGACTGGGAGCGGAGCAGTACTTC. It translates to CASSRLGAEQYF.

This clonotype was recorded many times. The J gene is TRBJ1-2, the V gene TRBV5-1; no clear D gene. Trimming removed 2 bases at V and 2 bases at J, with 10 bases between. Per the germline V gene, CDR1 is SGHRS and CDR2 is YFSETQ. The CDR3 length is 14 residues. CDR3 protein: CASSLLIGNYGYTF. The CDR3 DNA reads as TGCGCCAGCAGCTTACTTATAGGGAACTATGGCTACACCTTC.

This clonotype was detected many times. The J gene is TRBJ1-1, the V gene TRBV4-1; D remains unclear. Between the trimmed V and J ends, which lost 0 bases and 3 bases, there was a span of 11 bases. Germline V gene lookup returns CDR1 MGHRA and CDR2 YSYEKL. CDR3 length: 15 amino acids. The CDR3 nucleotides are TGCGCCAGCAGCCAAGAAAAAAAAGGGTACACTGAAGCTTTCTTT. Translating gives CASSQEKKGYTEAFF.

The gene calls are TRBV27 and TRBJ2-3; possibly TRBD1 or TRBD2 for D (6 bases each). V lost 5 bases to trimming and J lost 0 bases, with 24 bases between them. Per germline, CDR1 MNHEY and CDR2 SMNVEV (reference sequence). The CDR3 runs to 19 residues. DNA for the CDR3: TGTGCCAGCAGTCCACCCGGGGGCAGGCGGCTTTCTAGCACAGATACGCAGTATTTT. Amino acid sequence: CASSPPGGRRLSSTDTQYF.

This clonotype was counted ten times or more. The V call is TRBV27, the J call TRBJ2-5; D is unclear. The germline CDR1 and CDR2 sequences are MNHEY and SMNVEV (reference sequence). Trimming pared 0 bases from V and 9 bases from J, leaving 14 bases between. This CDR3 is built from 14 residues. In DNA form, the CDR3 reads TGTGCCAGCAGTTTATCGGGTGCTGTTCGGGCCCAGTACTTC. Translated: CASSLSGAVRAQYF.

The table lists this clonotype with many counts. The chain uses TRBV6-5 and TRBJ2-1; D not certain. Per the germline V gene, CDR1 is MNHEY and CDR2 is SVGAGI. CDR3 length: 16 residues. V gave up 2 bases and J gave up 4 bases, with 15 bases separating them. CDR3: CASSYLEKELYNEQFF. CDR3 coding DNA: TGTGCCAGCAGTTACCTGGAGAAAGAATTATACAATGAGCAGTTCTTC.

The chain is built from TRBV5-1 and TRBJ2-5; D possibly corresponds to TRBD1 (5 bases). CDR1 is SGHRS and CDR2 is YFSETQ in the germline V gene. The CDR3 is 16 residues long. Trimming removed 2 bases from V and 2 bases from J, with 16 bases in between. The CDR3 sequence: CASSLIPAGPQETQYF. Written as DNA, the CDR3 is TGCGCCAGCAGCTTAATCCCAGCAGGGCCTCAAGAGACCCAGTACTTC.

The J gene is TRBJ1-2, the V gene TRBV29-1; D ambiguous. The V and J ends lost 0 bases and 8 bases respectively, with 13 bases between them. The germline V gene encodes CDR1 SQVTM and CDR2 ANQGSEA. The CDR3 has 13 amino acids. CDR3 nucleotide sequence: TGCAGCGTTGAAGAGACCGCCACTGGAGGCTACACCTTC. Encoded protein: CSVEETATGGYTF.

The rearrangement joins TRBV11-2 to TRBJ1-5, with a weak D call TRBD1 (5 bases). There are 17 residues in the CDR3. V was trimmed by 1 base and J by 4 bases, leaving 17 bases between them. Germline lookup yields CDR1 SGHAT and CDR2 FQNNGV. The CDR3 loop is CASSLGRRQGNNQPQHF. The CDR3 DNA sequence: TGTGCCAGCAGCTTAGGTAGGCGGCAGGGAAATAATCAGCCCCAGCATTTT.

Concerning this clonotype: A much larger clone lies a single base off, so this may be a read error. The CDR3 DNA sequence: TGTGCCAGCAGTTTTCCGGGACTAGCAAGCAGCGAGCAGTACTTC. Encoded protein: CASSFPGLASSEQYF. The rearrangement links TRBV28 to TRBJ2-7; the match to TRBD2 covers 9 bases. The germline V gene has CDR1 MDHEN and CDR2 SYDVKM. V gave up 3 bases and J gave up 6 bases; unmatched junction bases: 9. The CDR3 totals 15 residues.

The sample holds a few counts of this clonotype. This sequence joins TRBV29-1 and TRBJ2-3; D gene uncertain. This CDR3 contains 13 residues. Trimming removed 8 bases at V and 1 base at J, with 13 bases between. CDR1 and CDR2 (germline): SQVTM, ANQGSEA. CDR3 residues: CSPHILRTDTQYF. The CDR3 nucleotides are TGCAGCCCCCACATCCTGCGCACAGATACGCAGTATTTT.

In its sample, this clonotype was seen many times. The CDR3 spells CSAFTGGYGYTF. The CDR3 nucleotides read TGCAGCGCCTTCACAGGAGGCTATGGCTACACCTTC. This chain links TRBV29-1 with TRBJ1-2, with D possibly TRBD1 on 5 matching bases. This CDR3 is built from 12 residues. Between the trimmed V and J ends, which lost 7 bases and 4 bases, there was a span of 13 bases. Per germline, CDR1 SQVTM and CDR2 ANQGSEA.

In this sample, this clonotype turned up a few times. The genes are TRBV6-1 and TRBJ1-1, with a possible D match to TRBD1 (6 bases). Germline V gene sequence: CDR1 MNHNS, CDR2 SASEGT. The CDR3 has 13 residues. Trimming removed 7 bases at V and 6 bases at J, with 15 bases between. Here the CDR3 DNA reads TGTGCCAGCATGACGAGCGGGGGGCCTGAAGCTTTCTTT. It yields the protein CASMTSGGPEAFF.

The rearrangement joins TRBV7-6 to TRBJ1-2, with 10 bases matching TRBD1. Germline CDR1 is SGHVS and CDR2 is FNYEAQ. This CDR3 comprises 14 residues. J lost 6 bases, V lost 5 bases, and 6 bases had no gene match. Written as DNA, the CDR3 is TGTGCCAGCAGCCCCGGGACAGGGGTAAATGGCTACACCTTC. Translating gives CASSPGTGVNGYTF.

This clonotype has a handful of counts. The CDR3 DNA follows: TGTGCCGTAGGGGCTAGCGGGGGATACAATGAGCAGTTCTTC. This gives the protein CAVGASGGYNEQFF. This rearrangement joins TRBV6-5 to TRBJ2-1; 10 nucleotides agree with TRBD2. V trimming: 11 bases; J trimming: 4 bases; junction bases outside the gene matches: 8. The V gene's germline CDR1 is MNHEY and CDR2 SVGAGI. The CDR3 extends over 14 amino acids.

The sample holds a few counts of this clonotype. J is TRBJ1-1 and V is TRBV20-1; TRBD1 aligns across 10 bases. The CDR3 runs 12 residues. The V and J ends lost 5 bases and 3 bases, in that order; junction bases with no gene match: 0. Germline V gene data show CDR1 as DFQATT and CDR2 as SNEGSKA (reference sequence). Written as DNA, the CDR3 is TGCAGTGCTGGACAGGGGGACACTGAAGCTTTCTTT. Its protein is CSAGQGDTEAFF.

This clonotype was observed many times. This sequence joins TRBV7-9 and TRBJ2-3; TRBD2 matches at 12 bases. Looked up from germline, CDR1 is SEHNR and CDR2 is FQNEAQ (reference sequence). V lost 5 bases to trimming and J lost 3 bases; unmatched junction nucleotides: 12. The CDR3 has 18 residues. The CDR3 bases are TGTGCCAGCAGCCTCCGGACTACTAGCGGGGGGAGTACAGATACGCAGTATTTT. Translation: CASSLRTTSGGSTDTQYF.

This clonotype is labeled as medium-sized. The chain uses TRBV12-3 or TRBV12-4 and TRBJ1-4; unclear D gene. V was trimmed by 7 bases and J by 5 bases, leaving 8 bases between them. The CDR3 runs 12 residues. The CDR3 DNA reads TGTGCCAGCACGGGCGGCAATGAAAAACTGTTTTTT. Translation gives CASTGGNEKLFF.

This clonotype was found a few times. The V gene is TRBV18, the J gene TRBJ2-6; the D is unclear. Deletions cut 6 bases from V and 2 bases from J, with 5 bases between. The germline V gene has CDR1 KGHSH and CDR2 LQKENI. This CDR3 is 13 amino acids long. The CDR3 loop reads CASSDTGANVLTF. In DNA, the CDR3 is TGTGCCAGCTCTGATACTGGGGCCAACGTCCTGACTTTC.

This clonotype was found a few times. V gene TRBV6-2 or TRBV6-3 combines with J gene TRBJ2-7, with 12 bases aligning to TRBD2. The germline V gene has CDR1 MNHEY and CDR2 SVGEGT. The CDR3 extends over 14 amino acids. Losses at the gene ends were 2 bases for V and 7 bases for J; bases not matched to a gene: 3. This CDR3 reads CASSYGGLAGEQYF. Here the CDR3 DNA reads TGTGCCAGCAGTTACGGAGGACTAGCGGGAGAGCAGTACTTC.

With regard to this clonotype: A much more abundant neighbour one base away suggests this may be a read error. The rearrangement links TRBV30 to TRBJ2-3; TRBD2 matches at 10 bases. From germline, CDR1 is GTSNPN and CDR2 SVGIG (reference sequence). This CDR3 is built from 14 residues. The DNA for the CDR3 is TGTGCCTGGAGGTCTAGCGGGGGCACAGATACGCAGTGTTTT. Encoded protein: CAWRSSGGTDTQCF. The full variable domain, rest sourced from reference TRBV30 and TRBJ2-3, is SQTIHQWPATLVQPVGSPLSLECTVEGTSNPNLYWYRQAAGRGLQLLFYSVGIGQISSEVPQNLSASRPQDRQFILSSKKLLLSDSGFYLCAWRSSGGTDTQCFGPGTRLTVL.